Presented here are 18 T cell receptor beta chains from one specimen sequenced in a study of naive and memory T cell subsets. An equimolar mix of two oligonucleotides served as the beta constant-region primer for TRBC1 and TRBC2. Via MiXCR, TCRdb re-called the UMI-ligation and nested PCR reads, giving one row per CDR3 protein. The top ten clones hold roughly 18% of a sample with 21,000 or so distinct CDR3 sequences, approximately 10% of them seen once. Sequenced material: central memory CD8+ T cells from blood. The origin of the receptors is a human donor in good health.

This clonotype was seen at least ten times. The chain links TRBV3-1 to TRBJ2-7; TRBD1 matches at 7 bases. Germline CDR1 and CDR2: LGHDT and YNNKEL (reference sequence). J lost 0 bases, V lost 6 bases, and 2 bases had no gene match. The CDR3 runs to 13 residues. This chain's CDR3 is CASRDRSSYEQYF. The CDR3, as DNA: TGTGCCAGCAGGGACAGGAGCTCCTACGAGCAGTACTTC.

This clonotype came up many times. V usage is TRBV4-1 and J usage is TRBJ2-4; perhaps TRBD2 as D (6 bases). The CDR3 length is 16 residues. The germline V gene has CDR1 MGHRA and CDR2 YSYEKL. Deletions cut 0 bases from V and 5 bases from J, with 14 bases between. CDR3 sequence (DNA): TGCGCCAGCAGCCAAGATACAGGACTACGGGAAAACATTCAGTACTTC. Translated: CASSQDTGLRENIQYF.

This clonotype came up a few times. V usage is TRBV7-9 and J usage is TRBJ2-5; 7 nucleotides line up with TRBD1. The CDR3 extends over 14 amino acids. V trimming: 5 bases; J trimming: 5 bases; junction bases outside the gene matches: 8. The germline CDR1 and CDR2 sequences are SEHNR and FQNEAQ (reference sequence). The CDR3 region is CASSADRDEETQYF. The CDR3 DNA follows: TGTGCCAGCAGCGCAGACAGGGACGAGGAGACCCAGTACTTC.

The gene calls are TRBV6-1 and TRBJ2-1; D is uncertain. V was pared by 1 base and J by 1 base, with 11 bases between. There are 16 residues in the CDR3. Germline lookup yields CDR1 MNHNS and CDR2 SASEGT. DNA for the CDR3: TGTGCCAGCAGTGAAGAATGGCTGCATTCCTACAATGAGCAGTTCTTC. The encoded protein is CASSEEWLHSYNEQFF.

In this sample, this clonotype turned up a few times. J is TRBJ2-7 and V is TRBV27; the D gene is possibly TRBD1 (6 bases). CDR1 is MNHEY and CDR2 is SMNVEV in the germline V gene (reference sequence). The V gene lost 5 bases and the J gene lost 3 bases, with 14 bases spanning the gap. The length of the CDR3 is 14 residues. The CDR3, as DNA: TGTGCCAGCAGTAGCCGGGACACCCACTACGAGCAGTACTTC. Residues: CASSSRDTHYEQYF.

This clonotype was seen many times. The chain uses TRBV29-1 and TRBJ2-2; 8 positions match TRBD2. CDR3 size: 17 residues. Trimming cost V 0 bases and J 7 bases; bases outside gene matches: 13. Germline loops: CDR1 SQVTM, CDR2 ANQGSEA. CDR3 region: CSVEDLRGGRFGGELFF. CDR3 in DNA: TGCAGCGTTGAAGATCTTCGCGGCGGGAGGTTTGGCGGGGAGCTGTTTTTT.

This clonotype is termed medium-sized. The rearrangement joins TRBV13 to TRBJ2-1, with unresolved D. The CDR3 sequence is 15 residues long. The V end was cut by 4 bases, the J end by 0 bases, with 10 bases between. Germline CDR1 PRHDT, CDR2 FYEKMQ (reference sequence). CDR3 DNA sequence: TGTGCCAGCAGCTCACGCATGAGCTCCTACAATGAGCAGTTCTTC. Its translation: CASSSRMSSYNEQFF.

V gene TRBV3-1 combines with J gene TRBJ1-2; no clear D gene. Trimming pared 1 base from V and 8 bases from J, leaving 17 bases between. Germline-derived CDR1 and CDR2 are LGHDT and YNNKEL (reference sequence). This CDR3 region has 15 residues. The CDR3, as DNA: TGTGCCAGCAGCCAAGGCGTCAATACCCTTTCGGGCTACACCTTC. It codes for CASSQGVNTLSGYTF.

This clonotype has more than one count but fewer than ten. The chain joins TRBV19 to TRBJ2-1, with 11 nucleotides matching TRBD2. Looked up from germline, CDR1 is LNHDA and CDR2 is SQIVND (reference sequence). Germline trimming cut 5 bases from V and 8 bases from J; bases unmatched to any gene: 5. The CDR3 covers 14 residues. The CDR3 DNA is TGTGCCAGTAGTGTTACTAGCGGGAGAGATGAGCAGTTCTTC. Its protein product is CASSVTSGRDEQFF.

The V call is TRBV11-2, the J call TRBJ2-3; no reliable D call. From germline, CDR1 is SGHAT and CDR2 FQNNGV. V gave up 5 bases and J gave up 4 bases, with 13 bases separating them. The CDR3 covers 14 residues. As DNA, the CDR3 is TGTGCCAGCAGCCCTGTGAGCCGCGCAGATACGCAGTATTTT. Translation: CASSPVSRADTQYF.

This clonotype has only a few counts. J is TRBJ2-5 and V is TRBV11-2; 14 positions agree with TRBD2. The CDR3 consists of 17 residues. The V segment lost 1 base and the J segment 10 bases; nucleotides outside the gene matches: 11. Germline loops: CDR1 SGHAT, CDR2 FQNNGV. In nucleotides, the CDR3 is TGTGCCAGCAGCTTAGCGCGGACTAGCGGGAGGCTGCTTAGCCAGTACTTC. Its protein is CASSLARTSGRLLSQYF.

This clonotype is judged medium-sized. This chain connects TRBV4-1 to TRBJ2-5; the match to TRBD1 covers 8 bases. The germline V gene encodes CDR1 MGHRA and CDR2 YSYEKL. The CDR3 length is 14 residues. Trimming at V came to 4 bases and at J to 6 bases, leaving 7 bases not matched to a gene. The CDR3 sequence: CASSPADRGKTQYF. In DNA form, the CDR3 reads TGCGCCAGCAGCCCAGCTGACAGGGGAAAGACCCAGTACTTC.

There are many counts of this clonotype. The CDR3 is CSVDSTWTGVEDGYTF. The CDR3 DNA is TGCAGCGTTGATTCAACCTGGACAGGGGTGGAGGATGGCTACACCTTC. The chain has TRBV29-1 and TRBJ1-2; TRBD1 matches at 9 bases. Looked up from germline, CDR1 is SQVTM and CDR2 is ANQGSEA. The V gene end was trimmed by 3 bases and the J gene end by 6 bases; junction bases not matched to a gene: 14. The CDR3 has 16 residues.

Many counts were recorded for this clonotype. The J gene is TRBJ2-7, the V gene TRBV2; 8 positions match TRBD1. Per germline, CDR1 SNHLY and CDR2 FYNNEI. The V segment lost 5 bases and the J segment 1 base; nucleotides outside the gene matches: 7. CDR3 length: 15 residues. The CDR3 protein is CASSTTGGWSYEQYF. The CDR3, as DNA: TGTGCCAGCAGTACCACAGGGGGGTGGTCCTACGAGCAGTACTTC.

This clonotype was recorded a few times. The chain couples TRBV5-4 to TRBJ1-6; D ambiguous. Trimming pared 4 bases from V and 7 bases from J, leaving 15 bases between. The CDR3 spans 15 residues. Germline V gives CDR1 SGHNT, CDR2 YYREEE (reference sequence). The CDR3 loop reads CASSRAGPSNSPLHF. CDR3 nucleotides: TGTGCCAGCAGCCGGGCCGGACCTTCCAATTCACCCCTCCACTTT. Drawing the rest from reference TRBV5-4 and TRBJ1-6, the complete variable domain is ETGVTQSPTHLIKTRGQQVTLRCSSQSGHNTVSWYQQALGQGPQFIFQYYREEENGRGNFPPRFSGLQFPNYSSELNVNALELDDSALYLCASSRAGPSNSPLHFGNGTRLTVT.

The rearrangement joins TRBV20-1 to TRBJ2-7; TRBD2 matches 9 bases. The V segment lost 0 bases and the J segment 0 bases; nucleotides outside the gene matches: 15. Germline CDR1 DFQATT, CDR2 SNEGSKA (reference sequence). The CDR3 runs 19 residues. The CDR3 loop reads CSARDSRQRAGGLSYEQYF. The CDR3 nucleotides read TGCAGTGCTAGAGATTCCAGACAGAGAGCGGGAGGCCTCTCCTACGAGCAGTACTTC.

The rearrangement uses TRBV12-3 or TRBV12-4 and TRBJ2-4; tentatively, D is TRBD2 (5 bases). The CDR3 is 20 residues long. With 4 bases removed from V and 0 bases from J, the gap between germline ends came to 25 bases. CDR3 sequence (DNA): TGTGCCAGCAGTTCGGGGTCGCGGAGGATCGACTCTCTAGCCAAAAACATTCAGTACTTC. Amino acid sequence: CASSSGSRRIDSLAKNIQYF.

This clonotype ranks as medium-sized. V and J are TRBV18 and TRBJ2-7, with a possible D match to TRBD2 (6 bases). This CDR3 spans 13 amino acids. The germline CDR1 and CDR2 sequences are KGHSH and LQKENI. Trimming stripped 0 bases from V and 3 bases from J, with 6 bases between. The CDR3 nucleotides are TGTGCCAGCTCACCACCGACTAGCTACGAGCAGTACTTC. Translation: CASSPPTSYEQYF.